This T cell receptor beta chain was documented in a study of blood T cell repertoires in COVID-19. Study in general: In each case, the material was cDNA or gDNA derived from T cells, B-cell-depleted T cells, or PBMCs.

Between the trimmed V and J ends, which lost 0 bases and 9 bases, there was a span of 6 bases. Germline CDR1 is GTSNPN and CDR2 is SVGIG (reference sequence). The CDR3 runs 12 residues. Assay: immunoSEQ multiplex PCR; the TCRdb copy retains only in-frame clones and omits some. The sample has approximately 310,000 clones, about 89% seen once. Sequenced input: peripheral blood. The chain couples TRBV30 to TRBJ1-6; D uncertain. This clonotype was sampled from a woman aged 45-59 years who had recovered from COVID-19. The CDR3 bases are TGTGCCTGGAGTGTATCCGGTTCACCCCTCCACTTT. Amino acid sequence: CAWSVSGSPLHF.